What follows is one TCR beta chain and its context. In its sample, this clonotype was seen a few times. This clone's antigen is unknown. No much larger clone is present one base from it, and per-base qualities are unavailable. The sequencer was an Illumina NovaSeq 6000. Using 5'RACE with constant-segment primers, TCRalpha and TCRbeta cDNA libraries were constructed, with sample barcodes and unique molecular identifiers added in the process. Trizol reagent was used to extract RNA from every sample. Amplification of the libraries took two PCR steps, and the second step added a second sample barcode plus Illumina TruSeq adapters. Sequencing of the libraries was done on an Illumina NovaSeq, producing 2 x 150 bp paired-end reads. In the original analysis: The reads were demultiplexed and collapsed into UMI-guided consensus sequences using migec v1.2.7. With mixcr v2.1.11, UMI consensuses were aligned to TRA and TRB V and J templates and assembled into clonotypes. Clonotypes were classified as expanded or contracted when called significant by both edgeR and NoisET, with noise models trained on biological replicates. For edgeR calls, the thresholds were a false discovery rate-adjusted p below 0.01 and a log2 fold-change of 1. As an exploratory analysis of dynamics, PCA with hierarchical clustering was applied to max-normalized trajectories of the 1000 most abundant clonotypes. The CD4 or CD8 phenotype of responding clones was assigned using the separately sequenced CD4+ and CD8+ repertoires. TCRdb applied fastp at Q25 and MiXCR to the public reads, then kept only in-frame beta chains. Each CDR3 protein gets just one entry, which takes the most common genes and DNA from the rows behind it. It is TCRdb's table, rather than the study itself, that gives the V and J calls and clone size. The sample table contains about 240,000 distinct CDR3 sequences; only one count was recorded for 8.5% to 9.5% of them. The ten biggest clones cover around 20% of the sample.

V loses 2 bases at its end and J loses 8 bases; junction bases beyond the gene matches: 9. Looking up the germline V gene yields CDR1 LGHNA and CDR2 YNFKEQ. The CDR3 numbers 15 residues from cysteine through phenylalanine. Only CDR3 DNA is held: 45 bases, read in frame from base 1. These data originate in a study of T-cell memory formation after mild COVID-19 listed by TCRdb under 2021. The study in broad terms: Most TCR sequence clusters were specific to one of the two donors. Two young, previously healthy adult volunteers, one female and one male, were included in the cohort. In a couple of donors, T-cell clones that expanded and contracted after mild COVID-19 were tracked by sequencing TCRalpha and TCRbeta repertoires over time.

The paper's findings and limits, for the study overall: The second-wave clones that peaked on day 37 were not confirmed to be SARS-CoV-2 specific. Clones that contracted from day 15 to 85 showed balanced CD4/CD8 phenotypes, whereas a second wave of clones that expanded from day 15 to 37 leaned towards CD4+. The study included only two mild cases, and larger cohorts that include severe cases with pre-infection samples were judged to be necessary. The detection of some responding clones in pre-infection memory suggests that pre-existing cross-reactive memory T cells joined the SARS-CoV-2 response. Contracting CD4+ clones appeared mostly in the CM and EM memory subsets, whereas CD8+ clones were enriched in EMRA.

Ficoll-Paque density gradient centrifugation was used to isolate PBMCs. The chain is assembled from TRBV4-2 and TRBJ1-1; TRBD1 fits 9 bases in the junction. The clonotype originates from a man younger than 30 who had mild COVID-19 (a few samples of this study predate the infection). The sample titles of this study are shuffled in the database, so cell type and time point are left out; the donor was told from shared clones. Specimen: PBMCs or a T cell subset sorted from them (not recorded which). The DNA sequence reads TGTGCCAGCAGCCAAACGGGGACAGGGCTAGAAGAAGCTTTCTTT. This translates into CASSQTGTGLEEAFF.